Sequencing of this T cell receptor (beta chain) was carried out in a study of T cell responses to AZD1222 COVID-19 vaccine. Study-wide results and caveats: A rise in Spike-specific TCR breadth and depth followed two AZD1222 doses. The peak T cell response came first, and repertoires were sampled only after it.

TCRdb keeps only in-frame clones here, not all; method: immunoSEQ multiplex PCR. Among about 130,000 clones listed, approximately 92% were seen once. This CDR3 has 15 residues. Looked up from germline, CDR1 is LGHDT and CDR2 is YNNKEL (reference sequence). V was shortened by 2 bases and J by 4 bases, with 12 bases between the two germline ends. With regard to this clone: As yet, its antigen is unknown.

This chain links TRBV3-1 (or the pseudogene TRBV3-2) with TRBJ1-5; D call uncertain. The receptor was isolated from an adult who received the AZD1222 COVID-19 vaccine. The source material was peripheral blood, sampled 28 days after the second AZD1222 dose. CDR3 sequence: CASSQTHSLNQPQHF. In DNA, the CDR3 is TGTGCCAGCAGCCAAACCCACAGCCTTAATCAGCCCCAGCATTTT.